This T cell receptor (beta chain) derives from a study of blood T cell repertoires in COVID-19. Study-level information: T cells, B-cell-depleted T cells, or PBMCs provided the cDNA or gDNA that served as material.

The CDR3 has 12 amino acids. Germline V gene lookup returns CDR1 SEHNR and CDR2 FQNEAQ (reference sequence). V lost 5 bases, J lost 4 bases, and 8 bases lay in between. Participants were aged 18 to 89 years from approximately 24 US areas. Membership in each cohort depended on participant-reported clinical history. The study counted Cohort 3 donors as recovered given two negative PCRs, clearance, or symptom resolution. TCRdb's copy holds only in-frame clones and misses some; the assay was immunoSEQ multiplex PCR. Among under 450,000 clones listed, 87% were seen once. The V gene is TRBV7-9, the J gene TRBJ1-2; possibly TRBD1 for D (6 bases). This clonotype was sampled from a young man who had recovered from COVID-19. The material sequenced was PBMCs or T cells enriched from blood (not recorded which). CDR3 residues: CASSAQGYGYTF. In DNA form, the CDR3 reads TGTGCCAGCAGCGCACAGGGCTATGGCTACACCTTC.